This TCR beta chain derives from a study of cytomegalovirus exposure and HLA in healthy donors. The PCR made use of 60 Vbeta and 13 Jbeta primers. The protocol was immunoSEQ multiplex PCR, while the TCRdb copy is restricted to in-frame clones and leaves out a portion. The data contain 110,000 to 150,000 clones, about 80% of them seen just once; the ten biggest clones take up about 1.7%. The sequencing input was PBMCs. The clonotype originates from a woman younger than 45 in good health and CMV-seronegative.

The CDR3: CASRLGTGTQYEQYF. The CDR3 DNA sequence: TGTGCCAGCAGACTTGGGACAGGGACGCAGTACGAGCAGTACTTC. V usage is TRBV4-2 and J usage is TRBJ2-7; 9 nucleotides match TRBD1. CDR3 length: 15 amino acids. Germline trimming cut 6 bases from V and 4 bases from J; bases unmatched to any gene: 10. CDR1 and CDR2 from the germline V gene are LGHNA and YNFKEQ.